What follows is one T cell receptor beta chain and its context. What it binds is unknown. These data come from a study of cytomegalovirus exposure and HLA in healthy donors. Findings and limits, study-wide: Specific recognition of CMV antigens was confirmed in vitro for three chains (all CMV-associated).

Primers: 60 Vbeta forward and 13 Jbeta reverse. Clones were sequenced by immunoSEQ multiplex PCR, and TCRdb holds only the in-frame ones, with some missing. The table has 130,000 to 150,000 clones, around 80% seen once. Trimming removed 4 bases at V and 7 bases at J, with 17 bases between. The CDR3 sequence is 14 residues long. Germline CDR1 is SGHTS and CDR2 is YDEGEE. Sample: PBMCs. This TCR was sampled from a man in his forties in good health and CMV-seropositive. The chain is built from TRBV5-8 and TRBJ1-2; possible D gene TRBD1, 6 bases. This chain's CDR3 is CASSNRDKVRGYTF. CDR3 nucleotide sequence: TGTGCCAGCAGCAACCGGGACAAAGTTCGTGGCTACACCTTC.